This note documents a single T cell receptor beta chain sequence. The germline CDR1 and CDR2 sequences are KGHSH and LQKENI. V lost 5 bases, J lost 8 bases, and 12 bases lay in between. The CDR3 has 12 residues. The data were taken from a study of blood T cell repertoires in COVID-19. Study-wide background: Acute-phase and convalescent COVID-19 samples originated in the United States, Italy and Spain.

This table comes from immunoSEQ multiplex PCR, and its TCRdb copy is limited to in-frame clones, with some not included. The sample carries some 150,000 clones, 65% to 85% recorded once. The gene calls are TRBV18 and TRBJ1-1; weak D call: TRBD1 (5 bases). The source of this sequence is a woman in her fifties or sixties with acute or convalescent COVID-19. The sequencing input was peripheral blood. The CDR3 DNA is TGTGCCAGCTCAACCCGCGCAGGGGAAGCTTTCTTT. Residues: CASSTRAGEAFF.